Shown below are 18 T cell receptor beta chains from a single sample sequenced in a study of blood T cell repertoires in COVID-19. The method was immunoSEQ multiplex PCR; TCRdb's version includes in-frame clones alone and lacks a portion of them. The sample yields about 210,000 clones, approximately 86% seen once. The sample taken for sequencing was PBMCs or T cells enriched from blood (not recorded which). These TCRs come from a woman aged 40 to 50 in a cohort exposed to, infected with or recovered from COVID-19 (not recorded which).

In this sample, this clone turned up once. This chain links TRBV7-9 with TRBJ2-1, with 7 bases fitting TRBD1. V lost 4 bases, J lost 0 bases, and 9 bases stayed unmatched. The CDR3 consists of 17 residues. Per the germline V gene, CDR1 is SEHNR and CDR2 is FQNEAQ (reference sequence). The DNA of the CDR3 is TGTGCCAGCAGCTCGACCCCTGACAGGGTCTCCTACAATGAGCAGTTCTTC. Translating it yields CASSSTPDRVSYNEQFF. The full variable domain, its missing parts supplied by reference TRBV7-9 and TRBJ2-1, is DTGVSQNPRHKITKRGQNVTFRCDPISEHNRLYWYRQTLGQGPEFLTYFQNEAQLEKSRLLSDRFSAERPKGSFSTLEIQRTEQGDSAMYLCASSSTPDRVSYNEQFFGPGTRLTVL.

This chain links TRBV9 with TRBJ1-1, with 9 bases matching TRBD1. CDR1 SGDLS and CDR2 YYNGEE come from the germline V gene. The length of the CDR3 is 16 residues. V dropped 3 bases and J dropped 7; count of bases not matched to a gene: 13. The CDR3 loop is CASSARDREIPDEAFF. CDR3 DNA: TGTGCCAGCAGCGCCCGGGACAGGGAGATACCAGATGAAGCTTTCTTT.

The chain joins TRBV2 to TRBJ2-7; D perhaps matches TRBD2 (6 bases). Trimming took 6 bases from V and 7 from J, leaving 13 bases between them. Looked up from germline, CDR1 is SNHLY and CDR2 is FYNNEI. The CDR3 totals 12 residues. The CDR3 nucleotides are TGTGCCAGCAGGGTCGGGAGTCATGAGCAGTACTTC. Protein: CASRVGSHEQYF.

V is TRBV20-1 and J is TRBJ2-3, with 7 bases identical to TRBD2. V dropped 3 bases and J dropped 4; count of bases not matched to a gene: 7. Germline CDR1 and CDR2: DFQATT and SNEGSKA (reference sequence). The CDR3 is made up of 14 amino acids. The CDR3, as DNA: TGCAGTGCTAGTCTTGGCGGGAGCGCAGATACGCAGTATTTT. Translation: CSASLGGSADTQYF.

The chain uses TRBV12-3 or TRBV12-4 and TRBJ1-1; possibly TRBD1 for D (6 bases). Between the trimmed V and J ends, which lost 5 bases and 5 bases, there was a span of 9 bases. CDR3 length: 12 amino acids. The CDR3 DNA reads TGTGCCAGCAGTGAAACAGGGACTGAAGCTTTCTTT. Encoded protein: CASSETGTEAFF.

In DNA form, the CDR3 reads TGTGCCAGCAGCGTGTCAGGTGGAGGTGGAGACTATGTTTACGAGCAGTACTTC. As protein: CASSVSGGGGDYVYEQYF. V and J are TRBV9 and TRBJ2-7; weak D call: TRBD2 (5 bases). The germline V and J ends were trimmed by 2 bases and 4 bases, with 25 bases remaining between them. Per the germline V gene, CDR1 is SGDLS and CDR2 is YYNGEE. The CDR3 has 18 amino acids.

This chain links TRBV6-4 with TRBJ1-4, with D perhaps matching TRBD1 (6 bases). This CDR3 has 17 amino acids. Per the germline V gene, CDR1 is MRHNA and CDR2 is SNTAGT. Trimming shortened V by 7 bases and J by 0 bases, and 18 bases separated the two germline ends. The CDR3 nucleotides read TGTGCCAGCAACCGCAGCGGACAGCCATCAACTAATGAAAAACTGTTTTTT. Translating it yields CASNRSGQPSTNEKLFF.

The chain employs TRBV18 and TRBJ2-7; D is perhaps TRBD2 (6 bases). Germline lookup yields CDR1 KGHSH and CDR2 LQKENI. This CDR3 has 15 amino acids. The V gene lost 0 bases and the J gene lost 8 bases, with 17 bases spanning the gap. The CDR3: CASSPPQGLAFQQYF. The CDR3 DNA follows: TGTGCCAGCTCACCACCTCAAGGGCTAGCGTTTCAGCAGTACTTC.

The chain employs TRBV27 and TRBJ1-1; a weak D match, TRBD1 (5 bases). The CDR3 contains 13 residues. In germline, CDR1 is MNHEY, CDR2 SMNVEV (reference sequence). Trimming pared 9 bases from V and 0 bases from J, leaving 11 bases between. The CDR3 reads CASGGGMNTEAFF. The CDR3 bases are TGTGCCAGTGGGGGGGGGATGAACACTGAAGCTTTCTTT.

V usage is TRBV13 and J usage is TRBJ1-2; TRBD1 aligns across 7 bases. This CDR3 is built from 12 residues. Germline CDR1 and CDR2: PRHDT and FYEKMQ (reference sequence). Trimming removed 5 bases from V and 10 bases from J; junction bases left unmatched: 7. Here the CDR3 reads CASSTRQGTYTF. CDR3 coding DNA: TGTGCCAGCAGCACCCGACAGGGTACCTACACCTTC.

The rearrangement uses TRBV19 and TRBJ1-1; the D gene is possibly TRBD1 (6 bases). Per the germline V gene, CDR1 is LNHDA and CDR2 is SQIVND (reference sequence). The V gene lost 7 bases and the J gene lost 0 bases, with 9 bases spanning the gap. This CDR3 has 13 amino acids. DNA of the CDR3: TGTGCCAGTAATGACAGGATGAACACTGAAGCTTTCTTT. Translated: CASNDRMNTEAFF.

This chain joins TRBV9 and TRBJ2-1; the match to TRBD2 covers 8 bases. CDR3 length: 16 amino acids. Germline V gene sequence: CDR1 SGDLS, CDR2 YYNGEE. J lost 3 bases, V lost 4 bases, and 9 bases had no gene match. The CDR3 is CASSPSGGGRYNEQFF. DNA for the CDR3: TGTGCCAGCAGCCCCAGTGGCGGGGGGCGCTACAATGAGCAGTTCTTC.

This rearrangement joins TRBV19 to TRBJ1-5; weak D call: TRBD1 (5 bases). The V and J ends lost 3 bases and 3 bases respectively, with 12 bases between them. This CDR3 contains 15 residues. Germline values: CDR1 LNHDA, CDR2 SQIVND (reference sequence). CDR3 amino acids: CASSMSRGNNQPQHF. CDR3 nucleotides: TGTGCCAGTAGTATGTCTCGGGGGAACAATCAGCCCCAGCATTTT.

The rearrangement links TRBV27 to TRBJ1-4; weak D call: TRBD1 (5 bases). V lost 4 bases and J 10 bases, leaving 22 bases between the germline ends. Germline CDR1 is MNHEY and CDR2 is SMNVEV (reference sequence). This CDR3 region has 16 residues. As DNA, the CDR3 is TGTGCCAGCAGTTCCCTTCCCGGGGGTTTGGGGGGAAAACTGTTTTTT. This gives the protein CASSSLPGGLGGKLFF.

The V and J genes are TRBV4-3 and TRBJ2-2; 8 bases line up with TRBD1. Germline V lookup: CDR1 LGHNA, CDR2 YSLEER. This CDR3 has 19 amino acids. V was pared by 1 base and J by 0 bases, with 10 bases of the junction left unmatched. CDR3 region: CASSQGAGGLSANTGELFF. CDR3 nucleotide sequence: TGCGCCAGCAGCCAAGGAGCAGGGGGCTTGAGTGCGAACACCGGGGAGCTGTTTTTT.

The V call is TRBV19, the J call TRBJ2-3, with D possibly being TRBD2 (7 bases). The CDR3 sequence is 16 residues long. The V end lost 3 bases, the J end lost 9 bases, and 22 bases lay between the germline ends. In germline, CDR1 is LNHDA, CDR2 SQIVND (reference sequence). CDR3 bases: TGTGCCAGTAGTATGGGGGGGTCGGGACCGCAGGGGACGCAGTATTTT. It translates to CASSMGGSGPQGTQYF.

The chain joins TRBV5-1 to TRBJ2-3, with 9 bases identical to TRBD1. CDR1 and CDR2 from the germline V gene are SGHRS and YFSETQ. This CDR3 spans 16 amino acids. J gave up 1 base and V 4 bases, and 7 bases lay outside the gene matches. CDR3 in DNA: TGCGCCAGCAGCGTGGCCCGGGACAGGGGCACAGATACGCAGTATTTT. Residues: CASSVARDRGTDTQYF.

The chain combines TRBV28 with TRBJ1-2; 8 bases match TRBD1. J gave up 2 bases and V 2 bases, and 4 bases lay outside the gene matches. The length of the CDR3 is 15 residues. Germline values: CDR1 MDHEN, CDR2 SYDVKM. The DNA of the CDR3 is TGTGCCAGCAGTTTAGTGGACAGGGAGAACTATGGCTACACCTTC. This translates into CASSLVDRENYGYTF.